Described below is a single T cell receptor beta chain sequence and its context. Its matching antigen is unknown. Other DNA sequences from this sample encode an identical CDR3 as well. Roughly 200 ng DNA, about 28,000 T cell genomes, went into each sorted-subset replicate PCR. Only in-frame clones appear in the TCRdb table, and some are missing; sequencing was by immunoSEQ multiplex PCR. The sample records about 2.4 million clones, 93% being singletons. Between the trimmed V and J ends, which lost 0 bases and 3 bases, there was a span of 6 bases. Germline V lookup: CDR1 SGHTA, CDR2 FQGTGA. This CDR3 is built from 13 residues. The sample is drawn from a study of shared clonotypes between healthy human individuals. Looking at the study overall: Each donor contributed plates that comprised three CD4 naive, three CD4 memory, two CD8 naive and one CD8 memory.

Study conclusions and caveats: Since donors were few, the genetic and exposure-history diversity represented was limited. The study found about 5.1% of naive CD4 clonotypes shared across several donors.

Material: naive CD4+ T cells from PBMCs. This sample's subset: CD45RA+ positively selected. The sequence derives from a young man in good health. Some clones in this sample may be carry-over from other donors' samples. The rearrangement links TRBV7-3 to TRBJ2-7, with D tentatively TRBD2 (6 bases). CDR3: CASSLTSGYEQYF. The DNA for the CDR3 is TGTGCCAGCAGCTTAACTAGCGGCTACGAGCAGTACTTC.